What follows are 15 T cell receptor beta chains derived from one specimen sequenced in a study of shared clonotypes between healthy human individuals. TCRdb keeps only in-frame clones here, not all; method: immunoSEQ multiplex PCR. This table has fewer than 700,000 clones, roughly 79% appearing once. Sequenced input: PBMCs. The receptors come from a woman between 40 and 55 years old in good health. Some clones in this sample may be carry-over from other donors' samples.

The chain couples TRBV11-2 to TRBJ2-5, with 8 nucleotides matching TRBD2. The J call may be faulty, since TRBJ2-7 better matches the DNA end. CDR1 and CDR2 from the germline V gene are SGHAT and FQNNGV. This CDR3 has 16 residues. The CDR3 here is CASSLALADPPYEQYF. The CDR3 coding sequence is TGTGCCAGCAGCTTGGCACTAGCGGACCCACCCTACGAGCAGTACTTC.

The rearrangement links TRBV18 to TRBJ2-7, with D possibly matching TRBD2 (6 bases). The CDR3 consists of 14 residues. Trimming took 3 bases from V and 4 from J, leaving 13 bases between them. CDR1 and CDR2 (germline): KGHSH, LQKENI. As DNA, the CDR3 is TGTGCCAGCTCACCCGGGAGCGAGATTTACGAGCAGTACTTC. Its translation is CASSPGSEIYEQYF.

The gene calls are TRBV7-9 and TRBJ2-2; D call uncertain. Trimming shortened V by 10 bases and J by 6 bases, and 6 bases separated the two germline ends. Germline CDR1 SEHNR, CDR2 FQNEAQ (reference sequence). This CDR3 is 10 amino acids long. As DNA, the CDR3 is TGTGCCACCCGGGCCGGGGAGCTGTTTTTT. This translates into CATRAGELFF.

The V and J genes are TRBV6-1 and TRBJ1-2; no definite D call. The ends were cut back, 3 bases at V and 0 bases at J, with 14 bases in the middle. The CDR3 covers 16 residues. Germline V gene sequence: CDR1 MNHNS, CDR2 SASEGT. The chain's CDR3 is CASSDPGSPTNYGYTF. The CDR3 coding sequence is TGTGCCAGCAGTGACCCTGGGAGCCCTACTAACTATGGCTACACCTTC.

The V and J genes are TRBV5-1 and TRBJ2-3; possibly TRBD2 for D (5 bases). The V gene lost 7 bases and the J gene lost 5 bases, with 17 bases spanning the gap. Per germline, CDR1 SGHRS and CDR2 YFSETQ. This CDR3 contains 14 residues. The CDR3 loop reads CASREAAPKDTQYF. DNA of the CDR3: TGCGCCAGCCGGGAAGCAGCCCCGAAAGATACGCAGTATTTT.

As concerns this clone: In the same sample, other DNA sequences code for this CDR3. The genes are TRBV7-2 and TRBJ2-1; D may correspond to TRBD1 or TRBD2 (5 bases each). CDR1 is SGHTA and CDR2 is FQGNSA in the germline V gene. The V gene lost 3 bases and the J gene lost 4 bases, with 7 bases spanning the gap. The CDR3 is 13 amino acids. The CDR3 loop reads CASSLGPYNEQFF. The CDR3, as DNA: TGTGCCAGCAGCTTGGGACCATACAATGAGCAGTTCTTC.

CDR3 sequence (DNA): TGTGCCAGCAGCCCGGTTGGACGGAACTATGGCTACACCTTC. Translated, it gives CASSPVGRNYGYTF. J is TRBJ1-2 and V is TRBV28; D unclear. With 6 bases removed from V and 2 bases from J, the gap between germline ends came to 13 bases. The germline V gene encodes CDR1 MDHEN and CDR2 SYDVKM. This CDR3 contains 14 residues.

This clone showed up just a few times. A far larger clone is one base from this, pointing to a likely read error. The same CDR3 is also encoded by other DNA sequences in this sample. The rearrangement links TRBV11-2 to TRBJ1-5; TRBD1 is a possible D gene (5 bases). CDR3 length equals 15 residues. The germline CDR1 and CDR2 sequences are SGHAT and FQNNGV. CDR3 coding DNA: TGTGCAAGCAGCTTAGGCGGCGGGGCCAATCAGCCCCAGCATTTT. Amino acids: CASSLGGGANQPQHF.

This clone has ten or more counts. The chain links TRBV4-1 to TRBJ2-7, with D possibly TRBD2 on 5 matching bases. This CDR3 spans 19 amino acids. Trimming took 2 bases from V and 3 from J, leaving 26 bases between them. Germline lookup yields CDR1 MGHRA and CDR2 YSYEKL. CDR3: CASSQWWWTSVSVDYEQYF. CDR3 coding DNA: TGCGCCAGCAGCCAATGGTGGTGGACTTCGGTTTCCGTCGACTACGAGCAGTACTTC.

The CDR3 protein is CAWSDQETQYF. The CDR3 coding sequence is TGTGCCTGGAGTGACCAAGAGACCCAGTACTTC. The genes are TRBV30 and TRBJ2-5; D is undetermined. With 1 base removed from V and 0 bases from J, the gap between germline ends came to 0 bases. CDR3 size: 11 residues. Germline-derived CDR1 and CDR2 are GTSNPN and SVGIG (reference sequence).

The CDR3 sequence: CASSLVGRWDTEINTEAFF. CDR3 coding DNA: TGTGCCAGCAGCTTAGTGGGTCGGTGGGATACAGAGATTAACACTGAAGCTTTCTTT. This sequence joins TRBV11-2 and TRBJ1-1; D gene uncertain. The length of the CDR3 is 19 residues. Germline-derived CDR1 and CDR2 are SGHAT and FQNNGV. Between the trimmed V and J ends, which lost 1 base and 2 bases, there was a span of 23 bases. Full variable domain (outside the CDR3, taken from reference TRBV11-2 and TRBJ1-1): EAGVAQSPRYKIIEKRQSVAFWCNPISGHATLYWYQQILGQGPKLLIQFQNNGVVDDSQLPKDRFSAERLKGVDSTLKIQPAKLEDSAVYLCASSLVGRWDTEINTEAFFGQGTRLTVV.

This clone was detected only once. V gene TRBV10-2 combines with J gene TRBJ2-7; no definite D call. This CDR3 has 10 amino acids. V lost 10 bases to trimming and J lost 0 bases, with 4 bases between them. Germline assignment: CDR1 WSHSY and CDR2 SAAADI. CDR3 nucleotides: TGCGCCACCAGCTCCTACGAGCAGTACTTC. Encoded protein: CATSSYEQYF.

The chain carries TRBV11-3 and TRBJ2-3; 7 bases are shared with TRBD2. This CDR3 is built from 16 residues. After removal of 1 base from V and 2 bases from J, the junction contained 6 bases not matched to a gene. CDR1 and CDR2 from the germline V gene are SGHNT and YENEEA. The CDR3 spells CASSLGLAEATDTQYF. The CDR3 DNA follows: TGTGCCAGCAGCTTAGGGCTAGCGGAAGCCACAGATACGCAGTATTTT.

The chain links TRBV19 to TRBJ2-7; TRBD1 aligns across 9 bases. CDR1 is LNHDA, CDR2 SQIVND, per germline (reference sequence). The CDR3 spans 15 residues. Trimming at V came to 4 bases and at J to 4 bases, leaving 8 bases not matched to a gene. DNA for the CDR3: TGTGCCAGTAGTAACCTCGGGACAGGGAAGTACGAGCAGTACTTC. This codes for CASSNLGTGKYEQYF.

The gene calls are TRBV11-2 and TRBJ2-1, with D hard to call. Trimming cost V 4 bases and J 6 bases, with 10 bases left between them. There are 13 residues in the CDR3. CDR1 is SGHAT and CDR2 is FQNNGV in the germline V gene. The CDR3 is CASSSGSGNEQFF. The CDR3 DNA is TGTGCCAGCAGCTCTGGTTCGGGCAATGAGCAGTTCTTC.